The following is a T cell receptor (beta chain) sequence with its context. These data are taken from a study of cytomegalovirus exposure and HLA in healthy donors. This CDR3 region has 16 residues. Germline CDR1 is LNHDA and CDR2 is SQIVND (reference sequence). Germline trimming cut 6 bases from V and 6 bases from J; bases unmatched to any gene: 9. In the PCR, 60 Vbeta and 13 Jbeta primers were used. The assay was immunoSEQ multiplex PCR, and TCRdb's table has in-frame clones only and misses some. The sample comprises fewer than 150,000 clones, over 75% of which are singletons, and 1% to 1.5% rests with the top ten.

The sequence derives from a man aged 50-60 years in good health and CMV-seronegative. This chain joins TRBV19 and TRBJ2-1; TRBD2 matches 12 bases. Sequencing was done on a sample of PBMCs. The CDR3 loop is CASSMEGLAGSNEQFF. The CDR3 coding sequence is TGTGCCAGTAGCATGGAAGGACTAGCGGGAAGCAATGAGCAGTTCTTC.